This T cell receptor (beta chain) was obtained from a study of radiation and T cells in renal cell carcinoma. Trimming stripped 2 bases from V and 8 bases from J, with 7 bases between. CDR3 length: 12 amino acids. Germline CDR1 reads LNHDA; CDR2 reads SQIVND (reference sequence). Treatment defined: 15 Gy SBRT to primary tumor, nephrectomy 4 weeks later. Using immunoSEQ multiplex PCR, the repertoire was profiled, and TCRdb retains in-frame clones only, with some absent. Of over 15,000 clones listed, 50% to 70% were seen once; the top ten hold 12%. The chain has TRBV19 and TRBJ2-1; no clear D. The origin of this receptor is a man aged 45-60 years with renal cell carcinoma. The specimen was tumor tissue, collected from a patient whose treatment included radiotherapy and nephrectomy. The CDR3 DNA reads TGTGCCAGTAGTATATTTGGTGATGAGCAGTTCTTC. It is translated as CASSIFGDEQFF.